This T cell receptor (beta chain) was identified during a study of T cells in Graves' hyperthyroidism and ophthalmopathy. Points from the study as a whole: Within blood appeared most thyroid clonotypes that had expanded above 0.001.

RNA transcripts were the template for amplifying TCR beta CDR3 regions. First-round RT-PCR targeting the TCR CDR3 was performed with the HTBI primer set. TCRdb reprocessed the multiplex PCR reads via MiXCR and lists one record per CDR3 protein. The sample yields 500,000 to 650,000 distinct CDR3 sequences, 15% to 20% seen once. This CDR3 is 12 amino acids long. V gave up 1 base and J gave up 8 bases, with 6 bases separating them. From germline, CDR1 is SGDLS and CDR2 YYNGEE. Of note for this clonotype: The target antigen is unknown.

The sequencing sample was made of blood. This receptor was identified in a man aged 35 to 55 with Graves' ophthalmopathy. V usage is TRBV9 and J usage is TRBJ1-4, with a tentative D call TRBD1 (6 bases). CDR3 amino acids: CASSVQGEKLFF. The CDR3 region has the DNA TGTGCCAGCAGCGTACAGGGGGAAAAACTGTTTTTT.